The clone carrying this T cell receptor (beta chain) was recorded many times. V dropped 1 base and J dropped 3 bases, with 4 bases sitting between them. Per germline, CDR1 SQVTM and CDR2 ANQGSEA. The CDR3 spans 12 residues. The source of the sample is a study of identical twins. TCRdb independently ran MiXCR on the 5' RACE reads; one entry per CDR3 protein. The table includes a few hundred thousand distinct CDR3 sequences, 9.5% to 15% detected once. These data also featured in a second study, about yellow fever vaccine responses in identical twins.

This sequence joins TRBV29-1 and TRBJ2-1; D is ambiguous. This TCR was sampled from a woman between 18 and 29 years old in good health. Sequencing was carried out using memory (CD45RO+) T cells sorted from blood. The CDR3 loop is CSVEVIYNEQFF. In nucleotides, the CDR3 is TGCAGCGTTGAAGTGATCTACAATGAGCAGTTCTTC.